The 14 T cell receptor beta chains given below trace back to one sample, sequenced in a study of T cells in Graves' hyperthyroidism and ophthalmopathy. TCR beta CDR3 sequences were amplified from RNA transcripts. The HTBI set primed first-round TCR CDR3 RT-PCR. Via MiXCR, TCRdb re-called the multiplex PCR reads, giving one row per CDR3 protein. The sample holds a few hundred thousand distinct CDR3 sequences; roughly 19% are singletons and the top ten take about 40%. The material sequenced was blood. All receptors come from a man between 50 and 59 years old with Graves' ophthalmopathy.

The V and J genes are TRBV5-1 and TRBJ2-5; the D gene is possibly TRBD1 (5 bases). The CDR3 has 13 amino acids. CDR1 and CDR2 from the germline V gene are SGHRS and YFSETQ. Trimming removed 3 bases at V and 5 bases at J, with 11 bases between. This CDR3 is CASSSTGPETQYF. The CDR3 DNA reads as TGCGCCAGCAGCTCTACAGGCCCGGAGACCCAGTACTTC.

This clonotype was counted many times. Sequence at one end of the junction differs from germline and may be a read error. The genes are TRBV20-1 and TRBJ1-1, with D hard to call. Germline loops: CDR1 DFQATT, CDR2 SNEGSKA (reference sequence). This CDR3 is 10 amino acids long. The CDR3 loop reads CSADGPEAFF. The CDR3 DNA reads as TGCAGTGCTGACGGTCCTGAGGCTTTCTTT.

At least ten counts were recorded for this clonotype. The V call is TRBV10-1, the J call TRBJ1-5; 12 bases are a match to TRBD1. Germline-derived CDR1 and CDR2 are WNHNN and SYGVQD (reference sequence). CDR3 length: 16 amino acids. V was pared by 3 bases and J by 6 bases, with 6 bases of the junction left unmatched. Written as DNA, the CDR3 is TGCGCCAGCAGTGAAAGGGACAGGGGGCGCGTTCAGCCCCAGCATTTT. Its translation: CASSERDRGRVQPQHF.

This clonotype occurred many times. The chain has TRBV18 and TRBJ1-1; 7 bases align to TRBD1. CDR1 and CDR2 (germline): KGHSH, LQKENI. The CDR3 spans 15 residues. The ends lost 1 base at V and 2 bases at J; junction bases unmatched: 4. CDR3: CASSPLGQDNTEAFF. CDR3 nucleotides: TGTGCCAGCTCACCACTCGGACAGGACAACACTGAAGCTTTCTTT.

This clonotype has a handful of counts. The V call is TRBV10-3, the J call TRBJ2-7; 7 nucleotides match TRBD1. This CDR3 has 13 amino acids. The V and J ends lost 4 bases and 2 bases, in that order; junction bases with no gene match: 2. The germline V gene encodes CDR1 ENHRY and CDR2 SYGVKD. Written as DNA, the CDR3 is TGTGCCATCAGTGTCCAGGGGGCCTACGAGCAGTACTTC. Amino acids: CAISVQGAYEQYF.

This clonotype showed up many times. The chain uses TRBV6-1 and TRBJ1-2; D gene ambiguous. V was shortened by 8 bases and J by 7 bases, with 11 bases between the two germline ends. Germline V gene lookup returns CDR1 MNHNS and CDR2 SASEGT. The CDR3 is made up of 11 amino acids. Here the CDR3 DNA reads TGTGCCAGCCGGGCGTATGGTGGCTACACCTTC. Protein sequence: CASRAYGGYTF.

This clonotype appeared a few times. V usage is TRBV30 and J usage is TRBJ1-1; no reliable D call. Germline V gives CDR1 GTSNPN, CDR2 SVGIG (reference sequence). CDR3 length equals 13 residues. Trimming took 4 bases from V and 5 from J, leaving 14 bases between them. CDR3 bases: TGTGCCTGGATGTTGGTGTTAGGAACTGAAGCTTTCTTT. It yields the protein CAWMLVLGTEAFF.

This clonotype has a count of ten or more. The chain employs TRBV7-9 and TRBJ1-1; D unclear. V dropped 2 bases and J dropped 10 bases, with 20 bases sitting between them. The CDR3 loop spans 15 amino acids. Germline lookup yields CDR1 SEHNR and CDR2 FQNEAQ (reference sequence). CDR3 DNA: TGTGCCAGCAGCTTATTGGGTTTGACGGAACTGGGAGCTTTCTTT. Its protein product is CASSLLGLTELGAFF.

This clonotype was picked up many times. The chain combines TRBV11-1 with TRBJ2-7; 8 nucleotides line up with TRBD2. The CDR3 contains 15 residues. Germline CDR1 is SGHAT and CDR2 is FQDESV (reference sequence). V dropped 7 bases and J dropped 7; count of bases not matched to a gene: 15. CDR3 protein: CASTFGSGRLEEQYF. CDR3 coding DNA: TGTGCCAGCACCTTTGGGAGCGGGAGATTGGAGGAGCAGTACTTC.

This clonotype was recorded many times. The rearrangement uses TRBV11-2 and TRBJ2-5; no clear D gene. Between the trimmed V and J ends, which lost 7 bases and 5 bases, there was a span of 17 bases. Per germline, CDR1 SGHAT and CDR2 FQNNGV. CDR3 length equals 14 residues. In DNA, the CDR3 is TGTGCCAGCATGCCCGGTGACTGGGCGGAGACCCAGTACTTC. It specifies CASMPGDWAETQYF.

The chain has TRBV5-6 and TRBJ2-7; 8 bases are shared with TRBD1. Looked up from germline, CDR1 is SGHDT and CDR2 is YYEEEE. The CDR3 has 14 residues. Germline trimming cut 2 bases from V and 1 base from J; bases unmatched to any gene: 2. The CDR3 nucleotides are TGTGCCAGCAGCTTCCGGGACAGGTCCTACGAGCAGTACTTC. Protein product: CASSFRDRSYEQYF.

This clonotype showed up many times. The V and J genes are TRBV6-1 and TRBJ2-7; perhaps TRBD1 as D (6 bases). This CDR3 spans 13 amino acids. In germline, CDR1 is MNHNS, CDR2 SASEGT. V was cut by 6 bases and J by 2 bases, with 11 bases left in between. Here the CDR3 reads CASSLRDTYEQYF. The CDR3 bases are TGTGCCAGCAGCCTCCGGGACACCTACGAGCAGTACTTC.

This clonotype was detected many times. CDR3 sequence (DNA): TGCAGTGCTTTCCCTCAGGGGGCCAGTCAGCCCCAGCATTTT. It translates to CSAFPQGASQPQHF. The chain has TRBV20-1 and TRBJ1-5, with TRBD1 identical over 8 bases. The CDR3 runs to 14 residues. V lost 5 bases to trimming and J lost 6 bases; unmatched junction nucleotides: 9. Per the germline V gene, CDR1 is DFQATT and CDR2 is SNEGSKA (reference sequence).

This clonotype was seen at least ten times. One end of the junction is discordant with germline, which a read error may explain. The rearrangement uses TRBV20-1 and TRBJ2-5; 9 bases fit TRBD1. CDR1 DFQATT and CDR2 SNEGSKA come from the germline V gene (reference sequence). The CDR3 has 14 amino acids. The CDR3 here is CSASPSGQGLLSHF. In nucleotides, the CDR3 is TGCAGTGCTAGTCCGTCGGGACAGGGACTTTTATCCCACTTC.